The entry below describes one T cell receptor beta chain. The antigen remains unidentified. Expressed TCRB transcripts were sequenced, since all the RNA that had been isolated was reverse transcribed. There were millions of reads on average in the naive, central memory and regulatory T cell samples. TCRdb's table, derived via immunoSEQ multiplex PCR, lists solely in-frame clones and lacks some. The repertoire consists of a few hundred thousand clones, with approximately 12% occurring once and the leading ten covering roughly 0.015%. V was shortened by 5 bases and J by 10 bases, with 15 bases between the two germline ends. Germline loops: CDR1 SGHDN, CDR2 FVKESK. The CDR3 is 13 amino acids. The source of the sample is a study of beta chain features in type 1 diabetes. General study results and limits: Shortening that was moderate but significant affected the TCRB CDR3s of Type 1 diabetes patients in all four CD4+ subsets. In type 1 diabetes patients, VDJ junctions had fewer insertions; deletions at these junctions were more frequent.

Purities in excess of 95% were seen in all sorted populations. The receptor was derived from a woman between 18 and 30 years old with type 1 diabetes. This rearrangement joins TRBV14 to TRBJ2-1; D possibly corresponds to TRBD1 (6 bases). The sample comprised naive CD4+ T cells from blood. The CDR3 region is CASSYRVMGEQFF. CDR3 bases: TGTGCCAGCAGCTACAGGGTAATGGGGGAGCAGTTCTTC.